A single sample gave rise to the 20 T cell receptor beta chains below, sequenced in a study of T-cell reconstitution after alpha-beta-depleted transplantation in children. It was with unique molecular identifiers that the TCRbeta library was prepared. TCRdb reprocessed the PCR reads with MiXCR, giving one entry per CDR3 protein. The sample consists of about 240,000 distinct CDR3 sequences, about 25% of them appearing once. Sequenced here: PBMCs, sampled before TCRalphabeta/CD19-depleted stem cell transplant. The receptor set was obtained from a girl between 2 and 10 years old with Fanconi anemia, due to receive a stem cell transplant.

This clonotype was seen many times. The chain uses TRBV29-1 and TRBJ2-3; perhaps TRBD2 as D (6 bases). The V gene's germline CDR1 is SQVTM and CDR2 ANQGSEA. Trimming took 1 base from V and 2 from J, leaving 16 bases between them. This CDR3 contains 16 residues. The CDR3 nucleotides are TGCAGCGTTGAAGGAGTCCCTAGCGAAGACACAGATACGCAGTATTTT. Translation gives CSVEGVPSEDTDTQYF.

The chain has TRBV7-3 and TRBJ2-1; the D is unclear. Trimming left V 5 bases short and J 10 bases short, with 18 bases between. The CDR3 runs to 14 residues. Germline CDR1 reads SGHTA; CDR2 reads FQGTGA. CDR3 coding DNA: TGTGCCAGCAGCCCCCTTCCCAATAGCCGGGAGCAGTTCTTC. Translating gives CASSPLPNSREQFF.

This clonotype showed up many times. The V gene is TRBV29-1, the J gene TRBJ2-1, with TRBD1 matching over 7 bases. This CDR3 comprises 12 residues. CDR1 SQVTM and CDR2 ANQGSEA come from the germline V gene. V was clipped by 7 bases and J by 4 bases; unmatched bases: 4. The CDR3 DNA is TGCAGCGCTTCGACAGGGTACAATGAGCAGTTCTTC. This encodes CSASTGYNEQFF.

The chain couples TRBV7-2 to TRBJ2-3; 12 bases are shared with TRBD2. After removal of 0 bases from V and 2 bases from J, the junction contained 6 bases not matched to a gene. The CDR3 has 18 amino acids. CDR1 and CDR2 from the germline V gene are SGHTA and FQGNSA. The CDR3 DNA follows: TGTGCCAGCAGCTTAGCCCGGACTAGCGGGGCATACACAGATACGCAGTATTTT. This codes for CASSLARTSGAYTDTQYF.

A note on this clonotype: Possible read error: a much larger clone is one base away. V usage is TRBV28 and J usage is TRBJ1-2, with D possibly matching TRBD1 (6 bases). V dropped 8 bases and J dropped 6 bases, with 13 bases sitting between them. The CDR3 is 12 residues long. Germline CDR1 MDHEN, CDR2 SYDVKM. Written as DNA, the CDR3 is TGTGCCAGCTGTTGGGCAGGGGATGGCTACACCTTC. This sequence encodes CASCWAGDGYTF.

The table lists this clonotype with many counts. The CDR3 DNA follows: TGCAGCGTTGAAGGTCTCCCAGGGGAGAGTGTTGAGACCCAGTACTTC. Protein product: CSVEGLPGESVETQYF. The chain links TRBV29-1 to TRBJ2-5, with TRBD1 as a possible D gene (6 bases). V was pared by 1 base and J by 5 bases, with 20 bases between. The CDR3 contains 16 residues. The germline V gene has CDR1 SQVTM and CDR2 ANQGSEA.

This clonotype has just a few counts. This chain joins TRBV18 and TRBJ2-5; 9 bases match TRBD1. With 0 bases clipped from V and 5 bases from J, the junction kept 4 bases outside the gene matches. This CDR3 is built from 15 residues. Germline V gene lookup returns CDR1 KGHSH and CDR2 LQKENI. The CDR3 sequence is CASSPPDRGWETQYF. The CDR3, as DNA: TGTGCCAGCTCACCACCGGACAGGGGATGGGAGACCCAGTACTTC.

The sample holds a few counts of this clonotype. The CDR3 DNA reads as TGTGCCAGCAGCGCCAATTTCGGGGGCGGGAAAGAGACCCAGTACTTC. It specifies CASSANFGGGKETQYF. The chain recombines TRBV9 with TRBJ2-5, with D perhaps matching TRBD1 or TRBD2 (6 bases each). Germline loops: CDR1 SGDLS, CDR2 YYNGEE. The CDR3 is 16 residues long. Trimming left V 3 bases short and J 3 bases short, with 18 bases between.

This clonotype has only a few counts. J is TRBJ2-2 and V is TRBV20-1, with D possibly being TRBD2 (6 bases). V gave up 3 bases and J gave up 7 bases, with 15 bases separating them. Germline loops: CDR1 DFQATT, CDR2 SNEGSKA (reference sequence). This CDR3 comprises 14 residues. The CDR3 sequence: CSARTRVRDGELFF. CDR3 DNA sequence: TGCAGTGCTAGGACGAGGGTGCGGGACGGGGAGCTGTTTTTT.

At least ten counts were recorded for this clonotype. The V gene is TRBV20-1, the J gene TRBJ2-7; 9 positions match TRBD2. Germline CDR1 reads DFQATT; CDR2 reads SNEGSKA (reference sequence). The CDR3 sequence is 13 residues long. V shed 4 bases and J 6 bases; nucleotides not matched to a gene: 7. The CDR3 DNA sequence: TGCAGTGCTAATTTCGAAGCGGGAGGCGAGCAGTACTTC. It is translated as CSANFEAGGEQYF.

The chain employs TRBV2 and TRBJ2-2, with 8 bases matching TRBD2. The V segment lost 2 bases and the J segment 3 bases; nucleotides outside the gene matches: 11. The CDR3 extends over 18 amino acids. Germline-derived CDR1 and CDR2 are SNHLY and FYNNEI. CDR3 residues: CASSEFVAGGADTGELFF. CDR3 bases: TGTGCCAGCAGTGAATTTGTCGCGGGGGGCGCGGACACCGGGGAGCTGTTTTTT.

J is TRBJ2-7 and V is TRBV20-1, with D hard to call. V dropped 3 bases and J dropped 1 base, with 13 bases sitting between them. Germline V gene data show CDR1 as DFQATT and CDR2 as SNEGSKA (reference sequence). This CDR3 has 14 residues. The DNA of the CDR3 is TGCAGTGCTAGTCCAAGGGAAGTGTCCTACGAGCAGTACTTC. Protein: CSASPREVSYEQYF.

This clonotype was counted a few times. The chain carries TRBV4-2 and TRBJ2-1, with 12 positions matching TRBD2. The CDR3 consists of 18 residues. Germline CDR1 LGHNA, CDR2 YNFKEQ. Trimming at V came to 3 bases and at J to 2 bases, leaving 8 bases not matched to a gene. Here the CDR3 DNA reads TGTGCCAGCAGCCACTCGACTAGCGGGAGTGGGCCCTACAATGAGCAGTTCTTC. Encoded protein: CASSHSTSGSGPYNEQFF.

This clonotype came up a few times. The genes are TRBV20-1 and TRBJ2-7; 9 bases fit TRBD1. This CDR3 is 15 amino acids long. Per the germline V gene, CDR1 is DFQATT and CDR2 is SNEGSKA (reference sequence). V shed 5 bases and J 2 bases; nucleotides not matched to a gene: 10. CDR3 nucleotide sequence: TGCAGTGCTCCCTCCGGGACAGGGTTTACCTACGAGCAGTACTTC. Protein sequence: CSAPSGTGFTYEQYF.

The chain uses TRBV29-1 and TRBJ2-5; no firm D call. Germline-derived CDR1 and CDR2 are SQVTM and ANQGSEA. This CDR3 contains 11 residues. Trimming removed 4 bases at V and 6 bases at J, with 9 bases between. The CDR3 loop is CSVGGAQTQYF. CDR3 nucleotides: TGCAGCGTTGGCGGAGCGCAGACCCAGTACTTC.

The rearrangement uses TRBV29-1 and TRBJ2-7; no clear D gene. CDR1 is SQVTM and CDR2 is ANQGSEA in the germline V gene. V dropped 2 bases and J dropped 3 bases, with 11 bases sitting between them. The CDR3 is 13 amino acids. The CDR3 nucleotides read TGCAGCGTTGAATCGGGCTGGGACTACGAGCAGTACTTC. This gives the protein CSVESGWDYEQYF.

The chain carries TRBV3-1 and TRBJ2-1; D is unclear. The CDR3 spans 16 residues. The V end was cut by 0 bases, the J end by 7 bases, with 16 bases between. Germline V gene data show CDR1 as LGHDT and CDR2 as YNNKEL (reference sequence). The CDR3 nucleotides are TGTGCCAGCAGCCAAGATGGCCCTATCCTGACAAATGAGCAGTTCTTC. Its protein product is CASSQDGPILTNEQFF.

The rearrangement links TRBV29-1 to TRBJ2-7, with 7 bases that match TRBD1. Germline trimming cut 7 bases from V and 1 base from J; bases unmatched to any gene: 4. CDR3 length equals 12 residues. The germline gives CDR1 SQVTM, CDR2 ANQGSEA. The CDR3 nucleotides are TGCAGCGGGATGGACAGGTCCTACGAGCAGTACTTC. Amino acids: CSGMDRSYEQYF.

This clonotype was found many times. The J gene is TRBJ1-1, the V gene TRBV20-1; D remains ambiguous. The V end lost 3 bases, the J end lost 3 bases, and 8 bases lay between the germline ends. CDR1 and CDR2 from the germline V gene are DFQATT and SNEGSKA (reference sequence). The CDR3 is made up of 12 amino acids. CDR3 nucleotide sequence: TGCAGTGCTAGGGTTCGGGACACTGAAGCTTTCTTT. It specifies CSARVRDTEAFF.

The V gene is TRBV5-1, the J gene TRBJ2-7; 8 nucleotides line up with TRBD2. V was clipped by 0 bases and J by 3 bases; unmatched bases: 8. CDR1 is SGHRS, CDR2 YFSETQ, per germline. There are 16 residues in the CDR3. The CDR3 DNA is TGCGCCAGCAGCTTGGATCCAACCGGGACTAGCTACGAGCAGTACTTC. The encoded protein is CASSLDPTGTSYEQYF.